A single T cell receptor (beta chain) is shown here with its context. Germline V gene data show CDR1 as MNHNY and CDR2 as SVGAGI (reference sequence). The ends were cut back, 7 bases at V and 3 bases at J, with 15 bases in the middle. The CDR3 extends over 14 amino acids. This entry belongs to a study of blood T cell repertoires in COVID-19. Clones were sequenced by immunoSEQ multiplex PCR, and TCRdb holds only the in-frame ones, with some missing. The data show about 180,000 clones, with about 87% seen just once and 4% to 5% held by the top ten. The chain uses TRBV6-6 and TRBJ1-1, with a possible D match to TRBD1 (6 bases). The TCR comes from a woman in her twenties or thirties with acute or convalescent COVID-19. Sequenced input: peripheral blood. This CDR3 reads CASTRTEPYTEAFF. CDR3 DNA: TGTGCCAGCACGCGGACAGAGCCTTACACTGAAGCTTTCTTT.